This TCR beta chain was profiled in a study of cytomegalovirus exposure and HLA in healthy donors. Study details: A prior analysis found 117 million unique TCR beta sequences from some 200 million T cells.

The CDR3 totals 15 residues. V lost 0 bases to trimming and J lost 2 bases; unmatched junction nucleotides: 2. Germline V gene data show CDR1 as LGHNA and CDR2 as YSLEER. The study ran its PCR with 60 Vbeta and 13 Jbeta primers. The protocol was immunoSEQ multiplex PCR, while the TCRdb copy is restricted to in-frame clones and leaves out a portion. The sample carries approximately 240,000 clones, about 80% recorded once. Sequences were obtained from PBMCs. The genes are TRBV4-3 and TRBJ2-3; TRBD2 agrees at 7 bases. This TCR derives from a woman in her sixties or seventies in good health and CMV-seropositive. CDR3 in amino acids: CASSQEGTNTDTQYF. In DNA, the CDR3 is TGCGCCAGCAGCCAAGAAGGGACTAACACAGATACGCAGTATTTT.